The entry below describes one T cell receptor (beta chain). Its antigen is as yet unknown. The data derive from a study of T cell responses to AZD1222 COVID-19 vaccine. TCRdb keeps only in-frame clones here, not all; method: immunoSEQ multiplex PCR. The sample records some 92,000 clones, about 91% being singletons. Germline V gene lookup returns CDR1 MDHEN and CDR2 SYDVKM. The V gene end was trimmed by 6 bases and the J gene end by 1 base; junction bases not matched to a gene: 10. This CDR3 contains 16 residues. Overall study results and limits: At 160-218 and 743-854, vaccine-associated CD4 TCRs were dominant, and they spanned spike. Nearly half of spike-specific TCRs reportedly target unmutated variant regions. Most donors were white British and more were female, and clonal diversity was possibly underestimated.

Sequencing was performed on peripheral blood, taken on day 0 of AZD1222 vaccination. This clonotype was obtained from an adult in good health. V and J are TRBV28 and TRBJ2-3; TRBD2 aligns across 7 bases. CDR3 nucleotide sequence: TGTGCCAGCAGCACCCAAGCGGGGTGGGGCACAGATACGCAGTATTTT. Its protein is CASSTQAGWGTDTQYF. The full variable domain, its missing parts supplied by reference TRBV28 and TRBJ2-3, is DVKVTQSSRYLVKRTGEKVFLECVQDMDHENMFWYRQDPGLGLRLIYFSYDVKMKEKGDIPEGYSVSREKKERFSLILESASTNQTSMYLCASSTQAGWGTDTQYFGPGTRLTVL.